This TCR beta chain was observed in a study of blood T cell repertoires in COVID-19. Assay used: immunoSEQ multiplex PCR; TCRdb lists only in-frame clones, some missing. The data hold some 120,000 clones, with around nine tenths observed a single time. V was trimmed by 1 base and J by 5 bases, leaving 12 bases between them. CDR1 and CDR2 from the germline V gene are LGHNA and YNFKEQ. The CDR3 is made up of 15 amino acids. The genes are TRBV4-2 and TRBJ2-1; no reliable D call. Sequencing input: peripheral blood. This TCR was recovered from a human donor with active COVID-19. The donor label of this sample is uncertain. The CDR3 sequence is CASSQVLRYDNEQFF. The CDR3 DNA reads TGTGCCAGCAGCCAAGTCCTGCGATACGACAATGAGCAGTTCTTC.